These 31 T cell receptor beta chains were sequenced from one sample in a study of OX40 agonist ivuxolimab in advanced cancers. Method: immunoSEQ multiplex PCR; TCRdb's copy keeps in-frame clones and lacks some. The profile covers about 48,000 clones, with 82% appearing a single time and around 2% taken by the ten largest. Sequenced here: CD4+ or CD8+ T cells sorted from blood, sampled in a trial of the OX40 agonist ivuxolimab. These receptors originate from an adult with an advanced solid tumor such as melanoma, head and neck, liver or kidney cancer.

This chain's CDR3 is CASSLDIAGVREQFF. Written as DNA, the CDR3 is TGTGCCAGCAGCTTAGATATAGCGGGGGTCAGGGAGCAGTTCTTC. V is TRBV11-2 and J is TRBJ2-1, with 9 bases lining up with TRBD2. The length of the CDR3 is 15 residues. The germline V gene has CDR1 SGHAT and CDR2 FQNNGV. J was trimmed by 10 bases and V by 0 bases; bases with no gene match: 7.

Comments on this clone: Its ends do not fully match the called genes, so a read error is possible. This sequence joins TRBV7-7 and TRBJ1-3, with D possibly TRBD1 on 6 matching bases. This CDR3 comprises 14 residues. Germline CDR1 SSHAT, CDR2 FNYEAQ (reference sequence). Written as DNA, the CDR3 is TGTGCTAGCAGCCCGGACAGCTCTGGAAACACCATATATTTT. Translation gives CASSPDSSGNTIYF.

This chain connects TRBV6-6 to TRBJ1-2; perhaps TRBD1 as D (5 bases). Germline lookup yields CDR1 MNHNY and CDR2 SVGAGI (reference sequence). The V end lost 8 bases, the J end lost 4 bases, and 14 bases lay between the germline ends. The CDR3 totals 13 residues. CDR3 DNA: TGTGCCAGCTTAGACATAGGGGTCTATGGCTACACCTTC. The encoded protein is CASLDIGVYGYTF.

This clone has a handful of counts. The CDR3 is CASTTGQFSYEQYF. The CDR3 bases are TGTGCCAGCACCACGGGACAGTTTTCCTACGAGCAGTACTTC. The chain carries TRBV7-9 and TRBJ2-7; 7 nucleotides agree with TRBD1. This CDR3 is 14 amino acids long. Germline V lookup: CDR1 SEHNR, CDR2 FQNEAQ (reference sequence). V shed 7 bases and J 1 base; nucleotides not matched to a gene: 7.

The rearrangement joins TRBV7-9 to TRBJ2-6; D tentatively reads TRBD1 or TRBD2 (5 bases each). V was trimmed by 3 bases and J by 0 bases, leaving 9 bases between them. Germline V gives CDR1 SEHNR, CDR2 FQNEAQ (reference sequence). There are 16 residues in the CDR3. CDR3 coding DNA: TGTGCCAGCAGCTTCGCAGGGAGCTCTGGGGCCAACGTCCTGACTTTC. This encodes CASSFAGSSGANVLTF.

The chain joins TRBV6-1 to TRBJ1-1, with D possibly TRBD1 on 5 matching bases. The CDR3 is 12 residues long. V was trimmed by 7 bases and J by 4 bases, leaving 10 bases between them. CDR1 MNHNS and CDR2 SASEGT come from the germline V gene. The CDR3 DNA sequence: TGTGCCAGCACCCGAGGGGTCACTGAAGCTTTCTTT. It translates to CASTRGVTEAFF.

Here the CDR3 reads CASSPISGGPDTQYF. In DNA, the CDR3 is TGCGCCAGCAGCCCAATTAGCGGGGGGCCGGATACGCAGTATTTT. The chain joins TRBV4-1 to TRBJ2-3, with 10 nucleotides matching TRBD2. CDR1 and CDR2 (germline): MGHRA, YSYEKL. The CDR3 extends over 15 amino acids. V shed 4 bases and J 6 bases; nucleotides not matched to a gene: 7.

CDR3 loop: CASLQNGAPKLFF. DNA for the CDR3: TGTGCCAGTCTTCAAAATGGGGCACCAAAACTGTTTTTT. V and J are TRBV6-1 and TRBJ1-4; perhaps TRBD1 as D (5 bases). The CDR3 runs 13 residues. Trimming took 9 bases from V and 10 from J, leaving 18 bases between them. The V gene's germline CDR1 is MNHNS and CDR2 SASEGT.

The V call is TRBV19, the J call TRBJ1-2; D is perhaps TRBD1 (5 bases). The V and J ends lost 3 bases and 3 bases respectively, with 17 bases between them. Germline V gene lookup returns CDR1 LNHDA and CDR2 SQIVND (reference sequence). This CDR3 is 16 amino acids long. DNA of the CDR3: TGTGCCAGTAGTATTGGTATTGACAGTTCGTACTATGGCTACACCTTC. As protein: CASSIGIDSSYYGYTF.

V and J are TRBV7-3 and TRBJ1-2, with 10 bases fitting TRBD1. Trimming took 4 bases from V and 4 from J; bases not matched to a gene: 6. CDR1 and CDR2 from the germline V gene are SGHTA and FQGTGA. CDR3 size: 15 residues. The CDR3 loop is CASSSPTGGGYGYTF. CDR3 nucleotides: TGTGCCAGCAGCTCCCCGACAGGGGGCGGCTATGGCTACACCTTC.

This clone was detected only once. V is TRBV5-1 and J is TRBJ2-5; D may be TRBD1 or TRBD2 (5 bases each). CDR1 is SGHRS and CDR2 is YFSETQ in the germline V gene. The CDR3 has 14 amino acids. Trimming left V 3 bases short and J 2 bases short, with 11 bases between. CDR3: CASSYGAQQETQYF. The CDR3 region has the DNA TGCGCCAGCAGCTACGGGGCACAACAAGAGACCCAGTACTTC.

This clone occurred a few times. J is TRBJ1-2 and V is TRBV9; no firm D call. Germline CDR1 and CDR2: SGDLS and YYNGEE. The CDR3 has 14 residues. Trimming left V 0 bases short and J 1 base short, with 7 bases between. CDR3 in DNA: TGTGCCAGCAGCGTAGCTCTGGTTAACTATGGCTACACCTTC. Amino acids: CASSVALVNYGYTF.

This sequence joins TRBV6-6 and TRBJ1-2, with D unclear. V was clipped by 7 bases and J by 0 bases, with 12 bases between them. Looked up from germline, CDR1 is MNHNY and CDR2 is SVGAGI (reference sequence). The CDR3 length is 14 residues. CDR3 nucleotides: TGTGCCAGCACCCAAGGGCAGGCTAACTATGGCTACACCTTC. It codes for CASTQGQANYGYTF.

This clone came up a few times. This chain uses TRBV7-6 with TRBJ2-7; 7 nucleotides match TRBD1. In germline, CDR1 is SGHVS, CDR2 FNYEAQ. CDR3 length: 12 amino acids. V was clipped by 4 bases and J by 8 bases; unmatched bases: 5. CDR3: CASSSSGGKQYF. The CDR3, as DNA: TGTGCCAGCAGCTCGTCAGGGGGAAAGCAGTACTTC.

This sequence joins TRBV19 and TRBJ1-1; D may be TRBD1 (6 bases). CDR1 is LNHDA and CDR2 is SQIVND in the germline V gene (reference sequence). V was shortened by 4 bases and J by 4 bases, with 13 bases between the two germline ends. This CDR3 spans 14 amino acids. The CDR3 DNA is TGTGCCAGTAGTACACAGGGAGGTAGCACTGAAGCTTTCTTT. Protein sequence: CASSTQGGSTEAFF.

This clone was found a few times. In the same sample, other DNA sequences code for this CDR3. The rearrangement links TRBV7-9 to TRBJ2-3; 8 bases line up with TRBD1. With V trimmed by 5 bases and J by 4 bases, 5 bases remained unmatched. This CDR3 is built from 14 residues. Germline values: CDR1 SEHNR, CDR2 FQNEAQ (reference sequence). The CDR3 DNA reads as TGTGCCAGCAGCGACAGGGGTGGCGCAGATACGCAGTATTTT. Protein product: CASSDRGGADTQYF.

The CDR3 is CASSLGGTASYEQYF. CDR3 sequence (DNA): TGCGCCAGCAGCTTGGGGGGGACAGCCTCCTACGAGCAGTACTTC. The V and J genes are TRBV5-1 and TRBJ2-7, with 7 bases identical to TRBD1. With 0 bases clipped from V and 0 bases from J, the junction kept 3 bases outside the gene matches. This CDR3 region has 15 residues. In germline, CDR1 is SGHRS, CDR2 YFSETQ.

J is TRBJ2-2 and V is TRBV10-3, with D perhaps matching TRBD2 (5 bases). CDR3 size: 16 residues. V lost 4 bases and J 5 bases, leaving 17 bases between the germline ends. Germline loops: CDR1 ENHRY, CDR2 SYGVKD. The CDR3 DNA is TGTGCCATCAGTGCGCTAGCCGCTCTAACGACCGGGGAGCTGTTTTTT. The encoded protein is CAISALAALTTGELFF.

The CDR3 nucleotides are TGCAGCGTTGCAGGGCAGGGAGGTGGCTACACCTTC. Protein: CSVAGQGGGYTF. V is TRBV29-1 and J is TRBJ1-2, with D maybe TRBD1 (5 bases). V lost 4 bases, J lost 7 bases, and 13 bases lay in between. This CDR3 has 12 residues. From germline, CDR1 is SQVTM and CDR2 ANQGSEA.

This sequence joins TRBV6-1 and TRBJ1-3; D might be TRBD1 (6 bases). This CDR3 has 15 residues. V was cut by 6 bases and J by 0 bases, with 12 bases left in between. Germline values: CDR1 MNHNS, CDR2 SASEGT. The CDR3 spells CASSPTGFSGNTIYF. The CDR3 nucleotides read TGTGCCAGCAGCCCTACAGGGTTCTCTGGAAACACCATATATTTT.

The V and J genes are TRBV5-1 and TRBJ1-2; D gene ambiguous. The germline V gene has CDR1 SGHRS and CDR2 YFSETQ. The CDR3 loop spans 12 amino acids. V lost 4 bases, J lost 7 bases, and 11 bases lay in between. The DNA of the CDR3 is TGCGCCAGCAGCGCGGACGGGGTTGGCTACACCTTC. Translation: CASSADGVGYTF.

The chain is built from TRBV14 and TRBJ1-1, with D perhaps matching TRBD1 (6 bases). The germline V gene encodes CDR1 SGHDN and CDR2 FVKESK. Trimming took off 4 bases at V and 2 bases at J, with 17 bases between the two ends. The CDR3 sequence is 16 residues long. CDR3 in amino acids: CASSRLGAKGNTEAFF. The DNA for the CDR3 is TGTGCCAGCAGCCGCCTGGGGGCAAAAGGTAACACTGAAGCTTTCTTT.

The V and J genes are TRBV14 and TRBJ1-3; D not certain. V lost 1 base, J lost 0 bases, and 7 bases lay in between. The germline V gene has CDR1 SGHDN and CDR2 FVKESK. This CDR3 is 15 amino acids long. The DNA of the CDR3 is TGTGCCAGCAGCCAAGCGGCGAGCTCTGGAAACACCATATATTTT. This gives the protein CASSQAASSGNTIYF.

The chain recombines TRBV11-2 with TRBJ2-3; 10 bases are shared with TRBD2. This CDR3 contains 16 residues. CDR1 and CDR2 (germline): SGHAT, FQNNGV. V lost 3 bases to trimming and J lost 4 bases; unmatched junction nucleotides: 7. CDR3 bases: TGTGCCAGCAGCTTCAGCGGGGGGGCCGTAGCAGATACGCAGTATTTT. It specifies CASSFSGGAVADTQYF.

The CDR3 sequence is CASTLLRGDNSPLHF. The CDR3 DNA reads as TGTGCCAGCACCCTGCTCCGCGGGGATAATTCACCCCTCCACTTT. The chain uses TRBV27 and TRBJ1-6, with D hard to call. V was trimmed by 7 bases and J by 5 bases, leaving 15 bases between them. The CDR3 length is 15 residues. Germline CDR1 is MNHEY and CDR2 is SMNVEV (reference sequence).

The chain links TRBV5-1 to TRBJ1-2; TRBD1 is a possible D gene (6 bases). Germline CDR1 SGHRS, CDR2 YFSETQ. The CDR3 covers 14 residues. V shed 2 bases and J shed 2 bases, with 10 bases lying between them. DNA for the CDR3: TGCGCCAGCAGCTTAAACAGGGAAAACTATGGCTACACCTTC. Protein sequence: CASSLNRENYGYTF.

The table lists this clone with a few counts. The chain carries TRBV5-5 and TRBJ1-1; D is uncertain. Trimming took off 1 base at V and 2 bases at J, with 12 bases between the two ends. The germline CDR1 and CDR2 sequences are SGHKS and YYEKEE (reference sequence). The CDR3 contains 15 residues. The CDR3 DNA sequence: TGTGCCAGCAGCTTGAATGGTTTCTATAACACTGAAGCTTTCTTT. This codes for CASSLNGFYNTEAFF.

This clone was seen once. The V gene is TRBV7-9, the J gene TRBJ1-5; D is unresolved. Germline CDR1 is SEHNR and CDR2 is FQNEAQ (reference sequence). Trimming took 5 bases from V and 0 from J, leaving 5 bases between them. The CDR3 has 13 residues. CDR3 amino acids: CASSPDSNQPQHF. The CDR3 DNA sequence: TGTGCCAGCAGCCCCGATAGCAATCAGCCCCAGCATTTT.

The chain couples TRBV7-9 to TRBJ1-1; a possible D gene is TRBD1 (6 bases). The V end was cut by 7 bases, the J end by 5 bases, with 17 bases between. The CDR3 is made up of 14 amino acids. The V gene's germline CDR1 is SEHNR and CDR2 FQNEAQ (reference sequence). CDR3 DNA sequence: TGTGCCAGCAACGCGGGGGCCTACGGGACTGAAGCTTTCTTT. Translated, it gives CASNAGAYGTEAFF.

The chain carries TRBV18 and TRBJ1-2; no clear D. Trimming pared 6 bases from V and 5 bases from J, leaving 10 bases between. CDR3 length equals 12 residues. The germline V gene encodes CDR1 KGHSH and CDR2 LQKENI. The CDR3 nucleotides are TGTGCCAGCTCGTGGACGGCTTATGGCTACACCTTC. Its translation is CASSWTAYGYTF.

This clone has a handful of counts. Other DNA sequences from this sample encode an identical CDR3 as well. The rearrangement joins TRBV19 to TRBJ2-2; TRBD2 matches 7 bases. Germline CDR1 is LNHDA and CDR2 is SQIVND (reference sequence). V lost 4 bases and J lost 3; bases outside the gene matches: 2. This CDR3 has 14 residues. The CDR3 reads CASSSGGYTGELFF. DNA of the CDR3: TGTGCCAGTAGTAGCGGGGGTTACACCGGGGAGCTGTTTTTT.